These 9 T cell receptor gamma chains came from one sample sequenced in a study of gamma-delta T cells after stem cell transplantation. TCRdb fed the RT-PCR reads to CATT. The sample carries 2,500 to 3,000 gamma-chain clones, less than 20% recorded once. Sequenced sample: gamma-delta T cells. All receptors derive from a human donor. It is not recorded whose cells these are; they may come from a transplant donor.

The chain combines TRGV2 with TRGJ1 or TRGJ2. The germline V gene encodes CDR1 EGSNGY and CDR2 YDSYNSKV. J was trimmed by 5 bases and V by 0 bases; bases with no gene match: 7. CDR3 length: 14 amino acids. The CDR3 here is CATWDGEFNYKKLF. The DNA for the CDR3 is TGTGCCACCTGGGACGGGGAGTTTAATTATAAGAAACTCTTT.

The V call is TRGV4, the J call TRGJ1 or TRGJ2. The V gene's germline CDR1 is EGSTGY and CDR2 YDSYTSSV. After removal of 3 bases from V and 3 bases from J, the junction contained 5 bases not matched to a gene. The CDR3 length is 13 residues. For the CDR3, the DNA is TGTGCCACCTGGGATCCCCTTTATTATAAGAAACTCTTT. Protein product: CATWDPLYYKKLF.

This clone is termed large (0.1 to 1%). Other DNA sequences from this sample encode an identical CDR3 as well. The chain uses TRGV9 and TRGJ1 or TRGJ2. This CDR3 region has 11 residues. The ends lost 4 bases at V and 3 bases at J; junction bases unmatched: 0. Germline assignment: CDR1 GITISATS and CDR2 ISYDGTV (reference sequence). DNA of the CDR3: TGTGCCTTGTGGGATTATTATAAGAAACTCTTT. The encoded protein is CALWDYYKKLF.

The chain has TRGV3 and TRGJ1 or TRGJ2. CDR1 and CDR2 (germline): VTNTFY, YDVSTARD (reference sequence). The CDR3 extends over 18 amino acids. J lost 5 bases, V lost 1 base, and 20 bases had no gene match. The CDR3 sequence: CATWDSPWIGFPDYKKLF. In DNA form, the CDR3 reads TGTGCCACCTGGGACAGTCCCTGGATTGGATTCCCTGATTATAAGAAACTCTTT.

The V gene is TRGV4, the J gene TRGJ1 or TRGJ2. CDR1 EGSTGY and CDR2 YDSYTSSV come from the germline V gene. The V and J ends lost 5 bases and 3 bases, in that order; junction bases with no gene match: 7. CDR3 length: 13 amino acids. The chain's CDR3 is CATWGTLYYKKLF. The CDR3 DNA reads as TGTGCCACCTGGGGCACGCTTTATTATAAGAAACTCTTT.

This clone appeared a few times. The chain links TRGV3 to TRGJP2. Germline assignment: CDR1 VTNTFY and CDR2 YDVSTARD (reference sequence). The CDR3 extends over 15 amino acids. V trimming: 4 bases; J trimming: 5 bases; junction bases outside the gene matches: 10. CDR3 DNA sequence: TGTGCCACCTGGGAAAGGGGGGTGAGTGATTGGATCAAGACGTTT. Protein product: CATWERGVSDWIKTF.

The chain combines TRGV8 with TRGJ1 or TRGJ2. In germline, CDR1 is VENAVY, CDR2 YDSYNSRV. After removal of 5 bases from V and 5 bases from J, the junction contained 3 bases not matched to a gene. This CDR3 region has 11 residues. The CDR3 sequence: CATWADYKKLF. CDR3 sequence (DNA): TGTGCCACCTGGGCCGATTATAAGAAACTCTTT.

By share, this clone counts as medium-sized. The gene calls are TRGV3 and TRGJ1 or TRGJ2. The length of the CDR3 is 16 residues. The germline V gene encodes CDR1 VTNTFY and CDR2 YDVSTARD (reference sequence). The trim removed 1 base at V and 3 bases at J, leaving 12 bases unmatched. The CDR3 sequence: CATWDSRPVGYYKKLF. In DNA, the CDR3 is TGTGCCACCTGGGACAGCCGACCTGTCGGTTATTATAAGAAACTCTTT.

In regard to this clone: Germline is not matched at one junction end, which may reflect a read error. This rearrangement joins TRGV8 to TRGJP1. The CDR3 is made up of 9 amino acids. Germline V gives CDR1 VENAVY, CDR2 YDSYNSRV. The CDR3 DNA reads TGTGCCACCGGTTGGTTCAAGATATTT. Translation: CATGWFKIF.